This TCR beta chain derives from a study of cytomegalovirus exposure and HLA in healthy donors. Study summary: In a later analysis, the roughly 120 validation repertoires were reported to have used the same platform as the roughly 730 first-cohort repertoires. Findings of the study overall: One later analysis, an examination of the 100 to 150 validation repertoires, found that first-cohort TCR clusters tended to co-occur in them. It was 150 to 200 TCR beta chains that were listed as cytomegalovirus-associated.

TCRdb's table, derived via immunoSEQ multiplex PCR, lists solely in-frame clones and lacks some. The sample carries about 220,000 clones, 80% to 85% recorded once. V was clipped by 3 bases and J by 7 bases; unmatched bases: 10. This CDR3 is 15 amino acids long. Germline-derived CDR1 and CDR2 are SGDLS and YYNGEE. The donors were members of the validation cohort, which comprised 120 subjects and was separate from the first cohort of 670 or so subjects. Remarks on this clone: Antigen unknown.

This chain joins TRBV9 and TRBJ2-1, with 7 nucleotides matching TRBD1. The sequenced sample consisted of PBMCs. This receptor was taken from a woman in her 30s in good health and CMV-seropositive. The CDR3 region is CASSGYRGKKNEQFF. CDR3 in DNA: TGTGCCAGCAGCGGATACAGGGGAAAAAAAAATGAGCAGTTCTTC.